Detailed here is one T cell receptor beta chain. Sequencing was performed with immunoSEQ multiplex PCR; in TCRdb, only in-frame clones are kept and a portion is missing. Found here are about 250,000 clones, approximately 82% of them singletons; the top ten hold 8.5% to 10%. Trimming cost V 1 base and J 13 bases, with 16 bases left between them. The CDR3 totals 13 residues. The sample originates from a study of blood T cell repertoires in COVID-19. For the study at large: Acute-phase and convalescent COVID-19 samples originated in the United States, Italy and Spain.

The V and J genes are TRBV12-3 or TRBV12-4 and TRBJ1-1, with a weak D call TRBD1 (5 bases). The TCR sequence derives from a man aged 40-55 years with active or convalescent COVID-19. Sequenced input: peripheral blood. The CDR3 sequence is CASSLGARGIGFF. CDR3 DNA sequence: TGTGCCAGCAGTTTAGGGGCACGGGGGATTGGTTTCTTT.